The source of this T cell receptor beta chain is a study of blood T cell repertoires in COVID-19. Profiling relied on immunoSEQ multiplex PCR, and the TCRdb table lists in-frame clones only, not all of them. The data hold roughly 160,000 clones, with approximately 85% observed a single time. V lost 4 bases and J 4 bases, leaving 11 bases between the germline ends. The CDR3 loop spans 14 amino acids. CDR1 and CDR2 from the germline V gene are LNHNV and YYDKDF (reference sequence). Sequencing was carried out using peripheral blood. This TCR derives from a woman aged 45-65 years with COVID-19, enrolled during active disease. This chain connects TRBV15 to TRBJ2-1; D may be TRBD1 (6 bases). CDR3 protein: CATSKPDRYNEQFF. In DNA, the CDR3 is TGTGCCACCAGCAAGCCCGACAGGTACAATGAGCAGTTCTTC.